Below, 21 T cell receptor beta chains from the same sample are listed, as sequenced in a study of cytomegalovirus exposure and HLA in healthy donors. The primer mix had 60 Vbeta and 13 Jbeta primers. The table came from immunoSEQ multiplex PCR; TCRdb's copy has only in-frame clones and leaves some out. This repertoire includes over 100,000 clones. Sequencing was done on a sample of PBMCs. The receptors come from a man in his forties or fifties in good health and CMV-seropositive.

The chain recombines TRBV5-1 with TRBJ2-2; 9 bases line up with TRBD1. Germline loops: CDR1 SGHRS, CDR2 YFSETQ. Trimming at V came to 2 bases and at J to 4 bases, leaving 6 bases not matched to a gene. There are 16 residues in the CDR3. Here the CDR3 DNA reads TGCGCCAGCAGCTTACAGGGGGCAAAGGGCACCGGGGAGCTGTTTTTT. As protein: CASSLQGAKGTGELFF.

Written as DNA, the CDR3 is TGTGCCAGCAGCTTGCAAGCGGGGTACAATGAGCAGTTCTTC. Protein product: CASSLQAGYNEQFF. The rearrangement joins TRBV7-3 to TRBJ2-1, with 7 bases lining up with TRBD2. Trimming cost V 3 bases and J 4 bases; bases outside gene matches: 3. Looked up from germline, CDR1 is SGHTA and CDR2 is FQGTGA. CDR3 size: 14 residues.

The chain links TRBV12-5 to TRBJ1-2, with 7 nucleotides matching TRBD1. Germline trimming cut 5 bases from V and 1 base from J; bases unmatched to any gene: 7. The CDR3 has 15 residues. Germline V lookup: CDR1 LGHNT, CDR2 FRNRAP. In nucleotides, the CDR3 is TGTGCTAGTGGTCCCGACAGGGAGAGTAACTATGGCTACACCTTC. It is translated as CASGPDRESNYGYTF.

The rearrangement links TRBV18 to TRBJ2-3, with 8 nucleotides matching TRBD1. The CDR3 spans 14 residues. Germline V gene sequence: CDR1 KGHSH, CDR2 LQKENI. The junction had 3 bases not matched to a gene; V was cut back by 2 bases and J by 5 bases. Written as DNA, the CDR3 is TGTGCCAGCTCACCAAACAGGGGGGTAGATACGCAGTATTTT. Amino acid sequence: CASSPNRGVDTQYF. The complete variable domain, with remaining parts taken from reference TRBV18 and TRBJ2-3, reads NAGVMQNPRHLVRRRGQEARLRCSPMKGHSHVYWYRQLPEEGLKFMVYLQKENIIDESGMPKERFSAEFPKEGPSILRIQQVVRGDSAAYFCASSPNRGVDTQYFGPGTRLTVL.

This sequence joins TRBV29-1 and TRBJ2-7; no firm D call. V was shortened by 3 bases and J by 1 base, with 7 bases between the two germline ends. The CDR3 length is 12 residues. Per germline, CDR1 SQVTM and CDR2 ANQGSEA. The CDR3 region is CSVESRSYEQYF. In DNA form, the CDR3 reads TGCAGCGTTGAGTCGAGGTCCTACGAGCAGTACTTC.

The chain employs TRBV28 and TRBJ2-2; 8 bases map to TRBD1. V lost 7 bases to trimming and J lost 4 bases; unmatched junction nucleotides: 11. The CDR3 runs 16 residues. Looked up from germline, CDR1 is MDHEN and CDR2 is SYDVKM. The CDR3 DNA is TGTGCCAGCATCGCCGACAGGGGTGTATCCACCGGGGAGCTGTTTTTT. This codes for CASIADRGVSTGELFF.

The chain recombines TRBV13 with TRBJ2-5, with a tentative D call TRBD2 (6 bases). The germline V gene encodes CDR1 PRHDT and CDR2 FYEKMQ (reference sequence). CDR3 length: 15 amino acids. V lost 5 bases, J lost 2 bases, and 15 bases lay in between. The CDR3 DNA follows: TGTGCCAGCAGCCTCGGAGGGTGGGGGCAAGAGACCCAGTACTTC. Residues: CASSLGGWGQETQYF.

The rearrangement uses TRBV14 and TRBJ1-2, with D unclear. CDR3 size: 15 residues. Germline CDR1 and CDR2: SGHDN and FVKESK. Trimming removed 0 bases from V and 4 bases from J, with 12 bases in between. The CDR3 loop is CASSQDGGSVYGYTF. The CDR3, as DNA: TGTGCCAGCAGCCAAGATGGCGGGTCGGTCTATGGCTACACCTTC.

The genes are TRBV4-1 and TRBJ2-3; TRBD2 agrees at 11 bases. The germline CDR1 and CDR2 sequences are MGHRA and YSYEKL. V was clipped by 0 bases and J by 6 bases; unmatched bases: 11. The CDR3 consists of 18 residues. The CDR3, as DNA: TGCGCCAGCAGCCAAGACCGACTAGCGGGAAGACCTAGCGATACGCAGTATTTT. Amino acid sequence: CASSQDRLAGRPSDTQYF.

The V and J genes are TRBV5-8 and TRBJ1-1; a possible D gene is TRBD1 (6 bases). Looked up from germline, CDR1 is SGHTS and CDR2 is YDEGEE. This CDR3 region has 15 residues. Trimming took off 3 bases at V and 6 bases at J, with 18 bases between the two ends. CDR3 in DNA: TGTGCCAGCAGCTCCGGGGGGGGGCCCCTAGCTGAAGCTTTCTTT. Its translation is CASSSGGGPLAEAFF.

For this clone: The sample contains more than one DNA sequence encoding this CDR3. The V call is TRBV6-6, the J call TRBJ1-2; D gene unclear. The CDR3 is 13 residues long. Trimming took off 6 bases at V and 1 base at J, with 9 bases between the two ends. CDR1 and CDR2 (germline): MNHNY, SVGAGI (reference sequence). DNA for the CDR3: TGTGCCAGCAGCCCCGGGAGTAACTATGGCTACACCTTC. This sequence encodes CASSPGSNYGYTF.

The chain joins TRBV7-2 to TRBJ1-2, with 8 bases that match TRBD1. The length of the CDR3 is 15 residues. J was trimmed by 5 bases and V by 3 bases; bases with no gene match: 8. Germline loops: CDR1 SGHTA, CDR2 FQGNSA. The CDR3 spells CASSFYSDRAYGYTF. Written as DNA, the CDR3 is TGTGCCAGCAGCTTCTACTCGGACAGGGCTTATGGCTACACCTTC.

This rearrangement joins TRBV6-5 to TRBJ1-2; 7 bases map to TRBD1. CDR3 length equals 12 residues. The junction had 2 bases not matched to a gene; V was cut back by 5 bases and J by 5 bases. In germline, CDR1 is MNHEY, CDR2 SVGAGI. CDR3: CASSGTEYGYTF. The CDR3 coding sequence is TGTGCCAGCAGTGGGACAGAGTATGGCTACACCTTC.

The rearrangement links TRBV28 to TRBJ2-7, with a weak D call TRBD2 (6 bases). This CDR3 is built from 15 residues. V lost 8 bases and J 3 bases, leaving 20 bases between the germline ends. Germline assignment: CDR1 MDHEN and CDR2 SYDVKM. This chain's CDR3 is CASCLTGEVGYEQYF. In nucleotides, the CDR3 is TGTGCCAGCTGCCTCACCGGGGAGGTAGGCTACGAGCAGTACTTC.

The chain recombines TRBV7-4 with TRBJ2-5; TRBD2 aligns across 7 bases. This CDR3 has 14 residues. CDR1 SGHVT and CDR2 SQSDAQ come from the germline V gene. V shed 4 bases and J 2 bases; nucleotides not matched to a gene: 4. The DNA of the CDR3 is TGTGCCAGCAGCTGTCTAGCGGTTCAAGAGACCCAGTACTTC. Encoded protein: CASSCLAVQETQYF.

The CDR3 protein is CASSQRRTSGNRELFF. CDR3 in DNA: TGTGCCAGCAGCCAACGACGGACTAGCGGGAACCGGGAGCTGTTTTTT. The chain links TRBV14 to TRBJ2-2; 12 nucleotides line up with TRBD2. Germline CDR1 reads SGHDN; CDR2 reads FVKESK. The CDR3 sequence is 16 residues long. J lost 9 bases, V lost 2 bases, and 7 bases had no gene match.

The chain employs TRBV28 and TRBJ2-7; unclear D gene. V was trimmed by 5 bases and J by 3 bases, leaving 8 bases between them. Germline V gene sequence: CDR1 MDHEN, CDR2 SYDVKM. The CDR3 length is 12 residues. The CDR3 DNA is TGTGCCAGCAGTACTACTATCTACGAGCAGTACTTC. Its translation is CASSTTIYEQYF.

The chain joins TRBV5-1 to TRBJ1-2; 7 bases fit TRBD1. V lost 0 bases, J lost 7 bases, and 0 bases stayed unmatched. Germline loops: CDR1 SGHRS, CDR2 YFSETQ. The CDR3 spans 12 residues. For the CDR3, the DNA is TGCGCCAGCAGCTTGGCAGGGGGTGGCTACACCTTC. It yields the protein CASSLAGGGYTF.

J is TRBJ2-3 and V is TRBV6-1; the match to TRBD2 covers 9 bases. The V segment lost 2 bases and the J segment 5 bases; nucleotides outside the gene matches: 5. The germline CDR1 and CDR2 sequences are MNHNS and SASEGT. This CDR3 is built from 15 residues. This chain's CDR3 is CASSELAGMGDTQYF. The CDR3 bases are TGTGCCAGCAGTGAACTAGCGGGAATGGGAGATACGCAGTATTTT.

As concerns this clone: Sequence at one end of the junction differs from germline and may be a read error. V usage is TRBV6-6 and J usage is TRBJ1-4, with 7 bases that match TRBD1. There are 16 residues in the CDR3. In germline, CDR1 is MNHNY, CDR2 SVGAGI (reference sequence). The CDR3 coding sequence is TGTGCCAGCAGATACTACCGGGACAGCCCAAATGAAAAACTGTTTTTT. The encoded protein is CASRYYRDSPNEKLFF.

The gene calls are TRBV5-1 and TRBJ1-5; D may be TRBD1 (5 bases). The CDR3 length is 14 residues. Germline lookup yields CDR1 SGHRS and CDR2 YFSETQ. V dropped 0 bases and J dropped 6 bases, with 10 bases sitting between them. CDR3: CASSLGGSGQPQHF. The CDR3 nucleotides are TGCGCCAGCAGCTTGGGGGGCTCAGGTCAGCCCCAGCATTTT.